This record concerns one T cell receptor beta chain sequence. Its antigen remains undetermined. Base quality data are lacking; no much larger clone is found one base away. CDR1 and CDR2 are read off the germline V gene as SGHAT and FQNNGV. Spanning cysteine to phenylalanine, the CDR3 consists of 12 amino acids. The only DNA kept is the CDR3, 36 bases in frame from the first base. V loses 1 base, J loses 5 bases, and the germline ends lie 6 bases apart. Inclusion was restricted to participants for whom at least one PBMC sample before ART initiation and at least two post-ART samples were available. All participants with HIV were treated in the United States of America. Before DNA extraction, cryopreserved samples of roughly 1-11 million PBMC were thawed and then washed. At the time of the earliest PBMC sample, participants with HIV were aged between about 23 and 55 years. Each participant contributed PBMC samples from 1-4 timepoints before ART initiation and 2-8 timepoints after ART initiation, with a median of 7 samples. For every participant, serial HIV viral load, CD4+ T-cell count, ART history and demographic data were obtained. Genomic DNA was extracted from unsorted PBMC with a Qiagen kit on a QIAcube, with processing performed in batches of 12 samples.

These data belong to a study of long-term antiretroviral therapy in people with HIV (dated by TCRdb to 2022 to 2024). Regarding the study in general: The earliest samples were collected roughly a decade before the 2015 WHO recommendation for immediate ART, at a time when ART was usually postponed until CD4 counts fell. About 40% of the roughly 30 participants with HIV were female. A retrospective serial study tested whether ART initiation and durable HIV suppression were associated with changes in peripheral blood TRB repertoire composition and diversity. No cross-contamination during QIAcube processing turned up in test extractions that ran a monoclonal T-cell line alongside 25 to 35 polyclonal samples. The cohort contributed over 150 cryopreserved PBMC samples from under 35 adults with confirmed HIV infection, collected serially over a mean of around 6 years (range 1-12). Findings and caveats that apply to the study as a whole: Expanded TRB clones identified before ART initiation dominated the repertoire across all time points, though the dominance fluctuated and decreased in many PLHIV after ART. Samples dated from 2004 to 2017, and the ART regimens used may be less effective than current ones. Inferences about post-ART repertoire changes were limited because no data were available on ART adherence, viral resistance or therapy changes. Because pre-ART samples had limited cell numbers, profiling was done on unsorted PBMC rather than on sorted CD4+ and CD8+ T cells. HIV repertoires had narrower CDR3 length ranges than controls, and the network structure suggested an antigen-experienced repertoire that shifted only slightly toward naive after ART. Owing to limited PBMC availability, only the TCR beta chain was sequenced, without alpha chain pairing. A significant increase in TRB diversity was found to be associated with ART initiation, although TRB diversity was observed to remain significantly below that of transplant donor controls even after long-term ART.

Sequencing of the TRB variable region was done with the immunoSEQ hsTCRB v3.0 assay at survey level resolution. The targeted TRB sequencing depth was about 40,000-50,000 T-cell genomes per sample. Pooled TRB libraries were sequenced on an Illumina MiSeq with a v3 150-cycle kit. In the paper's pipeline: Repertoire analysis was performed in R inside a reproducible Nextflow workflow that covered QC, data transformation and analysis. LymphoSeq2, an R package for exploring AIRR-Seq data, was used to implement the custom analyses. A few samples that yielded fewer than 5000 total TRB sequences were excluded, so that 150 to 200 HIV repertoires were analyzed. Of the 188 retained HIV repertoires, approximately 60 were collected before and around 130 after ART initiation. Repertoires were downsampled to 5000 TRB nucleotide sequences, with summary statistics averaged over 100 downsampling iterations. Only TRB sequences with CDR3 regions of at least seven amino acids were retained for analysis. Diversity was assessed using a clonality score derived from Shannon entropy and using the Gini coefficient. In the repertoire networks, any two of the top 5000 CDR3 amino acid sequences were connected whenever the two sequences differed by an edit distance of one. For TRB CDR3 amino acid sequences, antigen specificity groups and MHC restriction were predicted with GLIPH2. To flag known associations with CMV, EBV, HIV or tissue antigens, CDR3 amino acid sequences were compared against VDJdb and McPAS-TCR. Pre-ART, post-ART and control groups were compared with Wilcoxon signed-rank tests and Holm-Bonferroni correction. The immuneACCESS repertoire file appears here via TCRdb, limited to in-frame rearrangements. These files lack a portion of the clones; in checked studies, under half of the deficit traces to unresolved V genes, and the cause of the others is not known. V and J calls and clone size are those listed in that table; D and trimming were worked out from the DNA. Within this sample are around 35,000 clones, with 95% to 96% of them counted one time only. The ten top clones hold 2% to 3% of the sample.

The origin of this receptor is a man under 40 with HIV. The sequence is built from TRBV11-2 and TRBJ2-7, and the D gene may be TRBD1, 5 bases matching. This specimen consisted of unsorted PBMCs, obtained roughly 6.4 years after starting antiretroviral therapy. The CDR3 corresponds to CASSLGGNEQYF. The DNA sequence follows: TGTGCCAGCAGCTTAGGGGGCAACGAGCAGTACTTC.